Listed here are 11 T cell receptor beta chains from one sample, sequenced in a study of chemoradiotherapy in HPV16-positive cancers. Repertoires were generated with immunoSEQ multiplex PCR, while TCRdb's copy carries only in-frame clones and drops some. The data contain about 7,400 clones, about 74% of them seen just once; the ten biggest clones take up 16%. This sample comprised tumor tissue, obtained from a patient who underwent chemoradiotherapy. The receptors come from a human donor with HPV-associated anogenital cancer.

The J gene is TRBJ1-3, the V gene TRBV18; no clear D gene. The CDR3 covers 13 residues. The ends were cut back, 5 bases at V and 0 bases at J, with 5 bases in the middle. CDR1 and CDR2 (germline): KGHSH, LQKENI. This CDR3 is CASSGNSGNTIYF. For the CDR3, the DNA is TGTGCCAGCTCAGGGAACTCTGGAAACACCATATATTTT.

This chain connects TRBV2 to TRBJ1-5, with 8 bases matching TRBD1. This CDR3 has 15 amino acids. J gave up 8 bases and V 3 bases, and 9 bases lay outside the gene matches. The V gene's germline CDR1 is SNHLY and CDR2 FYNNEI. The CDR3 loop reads CASSEEDRAYEPQHF. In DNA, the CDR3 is TGTGCCAGCAGTGAGGAGGACAGGGCGTATGAGCCCCAGCATTTT. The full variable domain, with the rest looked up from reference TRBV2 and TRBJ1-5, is EPEVTQTPSHQVTQMGQEVILRCVPISNHLYFYWYRQILGQKVEFLVSFYNNEISEKSEIFDDQFSVERPDGSNFTLKIRSTKLEDSAMYFCASSEEDRAYEPQHFGDGTRLSIL.

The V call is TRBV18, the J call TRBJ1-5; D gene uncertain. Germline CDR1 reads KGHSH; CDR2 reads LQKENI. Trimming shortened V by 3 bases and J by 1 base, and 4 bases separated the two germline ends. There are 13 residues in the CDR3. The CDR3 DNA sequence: TGTGCCAGCTCACCGGGGAGCAATCAGCCCCAGCATTTT. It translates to CASSPGSNQPQHF.

The CDR3, as DNA: TGTGCCAGCAGTTTATCGATTGTTGGGTACTACGAGCAGTACTTC. Amino acid sequence: CASSLSIVGYYEQYF. The rearrangement links TRBV27 to TRBJ2-7; D ambiguous. The CDR3 has 15 amino acids. Germline V gene data show CDR1 as MNHEY and CDR2 as SMNVEV (reference sequence). V was pared by 0 bases and J by 3 bases, with 12 bases between.

CDR3 sequence (DNA): TGTGCCAGCGGAAAGAGATACGGCTACACCTTC. This translates into CASGKRYGYTF. The chain has TRBV27 and TRBJ1-2; unclear D gene. Germline CDR1 reads MNHEY; CDR2 reads SMNVEV (reference sequence). This CDR3 spans 11 amino acids. The ends were cut back, 8 bases at V and 8 bases at J, with 12 bases in the middle.

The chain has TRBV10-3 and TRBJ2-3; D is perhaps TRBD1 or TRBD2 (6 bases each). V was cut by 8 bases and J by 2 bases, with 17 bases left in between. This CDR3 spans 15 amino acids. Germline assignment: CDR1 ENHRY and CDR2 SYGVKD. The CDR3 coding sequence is TGTGCCATCGCCGTGGGGGGCGGGGACACAGATACGCAGTATTTT. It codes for CAIAVGGGDTDTQYF.

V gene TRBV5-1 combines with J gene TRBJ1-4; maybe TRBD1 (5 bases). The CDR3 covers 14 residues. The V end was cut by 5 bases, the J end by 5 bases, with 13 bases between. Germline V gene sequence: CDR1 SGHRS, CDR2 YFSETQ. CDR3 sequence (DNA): TGCGCCAGCAGTCTTGGGACGGAAAATGAAAAACTGTTTTTT. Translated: CASSLGTENEKLFF. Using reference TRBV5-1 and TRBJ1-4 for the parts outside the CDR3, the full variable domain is KAGVTQTPRYLIKTRGQQVTLSCSPISGHRSVSWYQQTPGQGLQFLFEYFSETQRNKGNFPGRFSGRQFSNSRSEMNVSTLELGDSALYLCASSLGTENEKLFFGSGTQLSVL.

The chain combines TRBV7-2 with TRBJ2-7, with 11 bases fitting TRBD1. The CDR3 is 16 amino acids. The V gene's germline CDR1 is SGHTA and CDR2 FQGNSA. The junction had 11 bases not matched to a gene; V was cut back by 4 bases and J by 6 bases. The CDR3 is CASSSRSGTGGFEQYF. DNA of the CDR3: TGTGCCAGCAGCTCCCGCTCCGGGACAGGGGGTTTCGAGCAGTACTTC.

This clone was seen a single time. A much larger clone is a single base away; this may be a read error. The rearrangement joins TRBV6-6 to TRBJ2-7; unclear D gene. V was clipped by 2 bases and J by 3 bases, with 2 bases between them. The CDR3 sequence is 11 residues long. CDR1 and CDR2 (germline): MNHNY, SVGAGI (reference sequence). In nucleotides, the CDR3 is TGTGCCAGCAGTTACGACTACGAGCAGTACTTC. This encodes CASSYDYEQYF.

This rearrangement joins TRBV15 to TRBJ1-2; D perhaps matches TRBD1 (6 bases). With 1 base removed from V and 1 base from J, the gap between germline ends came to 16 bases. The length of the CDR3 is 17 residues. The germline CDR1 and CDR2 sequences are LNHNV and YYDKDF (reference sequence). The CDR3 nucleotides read TGTGCCACCAGCAGAGGAACAGGGTCGGAAGGTAACTATGGCTACACCTTC. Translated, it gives CATSRGTGSEGNYGYTF.

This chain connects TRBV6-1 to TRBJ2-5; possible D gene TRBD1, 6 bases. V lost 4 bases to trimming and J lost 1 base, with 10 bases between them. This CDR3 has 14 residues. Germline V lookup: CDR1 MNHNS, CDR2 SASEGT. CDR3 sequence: CASSVMTGQETQYF. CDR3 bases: TGTGCCAGCAGTGTAATGACAGGCCAAGAGACCCAGTACTTC.